The 23 T cell receptor beta chains given below trace back to one sample, sequenced in a study of monozygotic twins with inflammatory bowel disease. One entry per CDR3 protein, without DNA, is what TCRdb gives after re-calling the 5' RACE reads. This sample's table has 150,000 to 200,000 distinct CDR3 sequences. Sequenced sample: blood. These receptors originate from a human donor with ulcerative colitis or Crohn's disease, or a healthy co-twin of an affected twin (not recorded which).

The V and J genes are TRBV14 and TRBJ2-5; TCRdb lists TRBD2, though no DNA is available to test this call. The CDR3 spans 16 residues. CDR1 is SGHDN and CDR2 is FVKESK in the germline V gene. CDR3 sequence: CASSHQLAGKAETQYF.

The rearrangement links TRBV20-1 to TRBJ2-1; TCRdb selects TRBD2, and the lack of DNA leaves this call unchecked. Germline lookup yields CDR1 DFQATT and CDR2 SNEGSKA (reference sequence). The CDR3 length is 14 residues. The CDR3 region is CSAPGLVMTNEQFF.

The chain links TRBV2 to TRBJ2-1; TCRdb's assignment of TRBD2 cannot be checked, as there is no DNA. From germline, CDR1 is SNHLY and CDR2 FYNNEI. The CDR3 consists of 12 residues. This CDR3 is CASSAISGGQFF.

The gene calls are TRBV24-1 and TRBJ2-7; the D gene TCRdb calls, TRBD2, cannot be checked with no DNA. The CDR3 extends over 14 amino acids. Looked up from germline, CDR1 is KGHDR and CDR2 is SFDVKD. The chain's CDR3 is CATSDAGGSYEQYF.

This chain connects TRBV5-4 to TRBJ1-2; the TCRdb D gene call, TRBD1, has no DNA to confirm it. Germline CDR1 and CDR2: SGHNT and YYREEE (reference sequence). The CDR3 runs to 15 residues. The CDR3 sequence: CASSPEGGRGYGYTF. The full variable domain, its missing parts supplied by reference TRBV5-4 and TRBJ1-2, is ETGVTQSPTHLIKTRGQQVTLRCSSQSGHNTVSWYQQALGQGPQFIFQYYREEENGRGNFPPRFSGLQFPNYSSELNVNALELDDSALYLCASSPEGGRGYGYTFGSGTRLTVV.

V usage is TRBV6-2 or TRBV6-3 and J usage is TRBJ1-5; TCRdb names TRBD1, which stays unverified in the absence of DNA. Germline loops: CDR1 MNHEY, CDR2 SVGEGT. This CDR3 comprises 14 residues. The CDR3 sequence: CASSYWDGYQPQHF.

The CDR3 loop reads CASSQDQGSGTGYEQYF. The genes are TRBV4-2 and TRBJ2-7; the D gene TCRdb calls, TRBD1, cannot be checked with no DNA. This CDR3 is built from 17 residues. Looked up from germline, CDR1 is LGHNA and CDR2 is YNFKEQ.

The V gene is TRBV4-2, the J gene TRBJ2-1; checking the TCRdb D call of TRBD1 is not possible without DNA. This CDR3 has 14 amino acids. Germline CDR1 LGHNA, CDR2 YNFKEQ. CDR3 residues: CASSAAGGNNEQFF.

CDR3 in amino acids: CASSLIKGPSYEQYF. V and J are TRBV28 and TRBJ2-7; absent DNA, TCRdb's TRBD1 call cannot be checked. The CDR3 totals 15 residues. Germline lookup yields CDR1 MDHEN and CDR2 SYDVKM.

J is TRBJ1-1 and V is TRBV11-1. This CDR3 spans 15 amino acids. Germline-derived CDR1 and CDR2 are SGHAT and FQDESV (reference sequence). CDR3 in amino acids: CASSSGRRENTEAFF.

The rearrangement links TRBV9 to TRBJ1-1; TCRdb designates TRBD1, a call that cannot be tested without DNA. Germline CDR1 SGDLS, CDR2 YYNGEE. The CDR3 contains 17 residues. CDR3 sequence: CASSARPVTGMGTEAFF.

The chain uses TRBV29-1 and TRBJ2-4; TCRdb proposes TRBD1, but this gene call is untestable without DNA. The CDR3 has 15 amino acids. The germline V gene has CDR1 SQVTM and CDR2 ANQGSEA. The CDR3 is CSVATPQGAKNIQYF.

The V call is TRBV28, the J call TRBJ2-1; without DNA, the TCRdb call of TRBD2 cannot be checked. The V gene's germline CDR1 is MDHEN and CDR2 SYDVKM. This CDR3 spans 19 amino acids. CDR3: CASSPPGLTLSVTYNEQFF.

CDR3 protein: CSAGQGSQETQYF. The chain has TRBV20-1 and TRBJ2-5. The germline CDR1 and CDR2 sequences are DFQATT and SNEGSKA (reference sequence). This CDR3 spans 13 amino acids.

J is TRBJ1-6 and V is TRBV30; TCRdb designates TRBD1, a call that cannot be tested without DNA. The CDR3 is 14 residues long. Germline CDR1 is GTSNPN and CDR2 is SVGIG (reference sequence). CDR3 region: CAWRMDRGNSPLHF. Drawing the rest from reference TRBV30 and TRBJ1-6, the complete variable domain is SQTIHQWPATLVQPVGSPLSLECTVEGTSNPNLYWYRQAAGRGLQLLFYSVGIGQISSEVPQNLSASRPQDRQFILSSKKLLLSDSGFYLCAWRMDRGNSPLHFGNGTRLTVT.

The chain is built from TRBV6-5 and TRBJ1-1; the D gene TCRdb calls, TRBD1, cannot be checked with no DNA. The CDR3 is made up of 13 amino acids. Per germline, CDR1 MNHEY and CDR2 SVGAGI. The CDR3: CASSWDRQLGAFF.

The chain recombines TRBV12-5 with TRBJ2-1. This CDR3 is 16 amino acids long. The germline V gene encodes CDR1 LGHNT and CDR2 FRNRAP. CDR3 in amino acids: CASGLVRMSSYNEQFF.

V gene TRBV18 combines with J gene TRBJ2-3. This CDR3 comprises 16 residues. Germline V gene sequence: CDR1 KGHSH, CDR2 LQKENI. The CDR3: CASSPPWTGGTDTQYF.

J is TRBJ2-3 and V is TRBV9; the TRBD1 assignment by TCRdb is unverifiable without DNA. This CDR3 has 13 residues. Germline assignment: CDR1 SGDLS and CDR2 YYNGEE. Here the CDR3 reads CASSPLGDQSGYF.

The chain recombines TRBV11-2 with TRBJ2-2; there is no DNA to check the TCRdb D call of TRBD2. Germline loops: CDR1 SGHAT, CDR2 FQNNGV. This CDR3 is 15 amino acids long. The chain's CDR3 is CASSRGLVSTGELFF.

The chain employs TRBV3-1 and TRBJ2-2; TCRdb picks TRBD2, but there is no DNA to check that call. The CDR3 spans 20 residues. The germline V gene has CDR1 LGHDT and CDR2 YNNKEL (reference sequence). Here the CDR3 reads CASSQKGLPTPFANTGELFF.

This CDR3 is CASSWGTGLQETQYF. The chain employs TRBV5-1 and TRBJ2-5; TCRdb outputs TRBD1, but without DNA this stays unchecked. Germline-derived CDR1 and CDR2 are SGHRS and YFSETQ. The CDR3 length is 15 residues.

CDR3 sequence: CASSRTYSYNEQFF. The V call is TRBV27, the J call TRBJ2-1; TCRdb indicates TRBD2, and absent DNA this call remains unverified. The CDR3 covers 14 residues. The germline CDR1 and CDR2 sequences are MNHEY and SMNVEV (reference sequence).